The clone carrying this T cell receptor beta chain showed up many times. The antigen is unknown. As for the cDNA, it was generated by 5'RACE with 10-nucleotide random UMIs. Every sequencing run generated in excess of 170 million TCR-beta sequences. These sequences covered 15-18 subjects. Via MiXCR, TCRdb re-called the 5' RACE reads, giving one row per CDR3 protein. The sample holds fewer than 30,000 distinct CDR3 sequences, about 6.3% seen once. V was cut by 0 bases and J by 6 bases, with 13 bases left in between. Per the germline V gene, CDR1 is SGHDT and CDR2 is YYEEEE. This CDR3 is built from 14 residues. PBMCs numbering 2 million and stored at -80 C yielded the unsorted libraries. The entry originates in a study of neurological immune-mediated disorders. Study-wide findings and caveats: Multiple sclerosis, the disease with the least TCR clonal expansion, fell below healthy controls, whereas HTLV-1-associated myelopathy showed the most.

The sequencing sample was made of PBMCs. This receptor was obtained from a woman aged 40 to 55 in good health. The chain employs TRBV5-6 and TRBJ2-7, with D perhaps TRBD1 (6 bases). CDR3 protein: CASSLVGGSAEQYF. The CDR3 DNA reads TGTGCCAGCAGCTTGGTTGGGGGCTCAGCCGAGCAGTACTTC.